A selection of T cell receptor beta chains follows, all from one sample in a study of T cells in Graves' hyperthyroidism and ophthalmopathy. One entry per CDR3 protein, called by TCRdb with MiXCR from the multiplex PCR reads. In the table there are about 640,000 distinct CDR3 sequences, 20% to 25% of which are singletons. Specimen: blood. The receptors here all came from a man aged 25 to 40 with Graves' ophthalmopathy. CDR3s include the opening cysteine and the closing phenylalanine or tryptophan. The D gene is left open where the match is weak. Clone size is not always given. Where it is, it says once, few, many or a class for expanded clones.

D gene	clone size	V gene	J gene	CDR3 protein	CDR3 DNA
.	few	TRBV6-2/TRBV6-3	TRBJ2-1	CASTSPGHKYNEQFF	TGTGCCAGCACCTCACCGGGACACAAATACAATGAGCAGTTCTTC
.	few	TRBV12-3/TRBV12-4	TRBJ2-2	CAIPPKGSVGELFF	TGTGCCATCCCTCCGAAGGGTAGCGTCGGGGAGCTGTTTTTT
.	many	TRBV12-3/TRBV12-4	TRBJ2-5	CASRGSDGYQETQYF	TGTGCCAGCAGGGGATCCGACGGGTACCAAGAGACCCAGTACTTC
.	many	TRBV7-8	TRBJ2-5	CASSPPLSQETQYF	TGTGCCAGCAGCCCCCCCTTGAGTCAAGAGACCCAGTACTTC
.	.	TRBV6-1	TRBJ2-7	CASSAFIYEQYF	TGTGCCAGCAGTGCATTCATCTACGAGCAGTACTTC
TRBD1	many	TRBV11-2	TRBJ1-1	CASSLTGTDYTEAFF	TGTGCCAGCAGCTTAACCGGGACAGATTACACTGAAGCTTTCTTT
.	many	TRBV6-2/TRBV6-3	TRBJ1-5	CASSHRPGLRDQPQHF	TGTGCCAGCAGTCATCGGCCGGGACTTCGGGATCAGCCCCAGCATTTT
.	.	TRBV6-1	TRBJ2-7	CASSEIRGLEQYF	TGTGCCAGCAGTGAAATAAGAGGGCTCGAGCAGTACTTC
.	.	TRBV14	TRBJ1-2	CASSQTPEAYGYTF	TGTGCCAGCAGCCAAACACCCGAGGCCTATGGCTACACCTTC
TRBD1	many	TRBV7-8	TRBJ2-1	CASGTRSPGQGHNEQFF	TGTGCCAGCGGAACCCGTTCCCCGGGACAGGGCCACAATGAGCAGTTCTTC
TRBD1	.	TRBV19	TRBJ1-1	CASSIYGQENTEAFF	TGTGCCAGTAGTATATATGGACAGGAGAACACTGAAGCTTTCTTT
.	many	TRBV11-2	TRBJ2-3	CASSLVAGRSTDTQYF	TGTGCCAGCAGCTTAGTTGCAGGGCGAAGCACAGATACGCAGTATTTT
.	many	TRBV20-1	TRBJ1-1	CSARTQGPYTEAFF	TGCAGTGCTAGGACCCAGGGGCCGTACACTGAAGCTTTCTTT
.	.	TRBV30	TRBJ1-6	CAWSADTGLVAPLHF	TGTGCCTGGAGTGCAGACACAGGGTTAGTGGCACCCCTCCACTTT
.	.	TRBV6-4	TRBJ2-1	CATNGTDYNEQFF	TGTGCCACAAATGGGACTGACTACAATGAGCAGTTCTTC
.	many	TRBV12-3/TRBV12-4	TRBJ2-7	CASSTGLSEQYF	TGTGCCAGCAGTACGGGACTGAGCGAGCAGTACTTC
.	.	TRBV5-5	TRBJ2-7	CASSLVSRGTTTYEQYF	TGTGCCAGCAGCTTGGTCAGTAGGGGGACGACCACCTACGAGCAGTACTTC
.	.	TRBV25-1	TRBJ1-3	CASSQTATGTIYF	TGTGCCAGCAGTCAGACTGCGACGGGAACCATATATTTT
TRBD2	.	TRBV20-1	TRBJ2-2	CSARLAGENTGELFF	TGCAGTGCTAGACTAGCGGGAGAGAACACCGGGGAGCTGTTTTTT
.	.	TRBV7-9	TRBJ1-5	CASSFEGAWQPQHF	TGTGCCAGCAGCTTTGAGGGCGCCTGGCAGCCCCAGCATTTT
.	.	TRBV27	TRBJ2-3	CASSLRDPFFTDTQYF	TGTGCCAGCAGTTTAAGGGACCCTTTCTTCACAGATACGCAGTATTTT
.	.	TRBV6-1	TRBJ1-5	CASSEIQPQHF	TGTGCCAGCAGTGAAATTCAGCCCCAGCATTTT
TRBD2	.	TRBV7-9	TRBJ2-3	CASSPESGSRTDTQYF	TGTGCCAGCAGCCCGGAGAGCGGGAGCCGAACAGATACGCAGTATTTT
TRBD2	.	TRBV12-3/TRBV12-4	TRBJ2-7	CASRPRSGLAGYEQYF	TGTGCCAGCAGACCTAGGTCGGGACTAGCGGGCTACGAGCAGTACTTC
.	.	TRBV5-1	TRBJ2-3	CASRGGLLWGSTDTQYF	TGCGCCAGCAGGGGGGGACTCCTATGGGGAAGCACAGATACGCAGTATTTT
TRBD2	few	TRBV2	TRBJ2-2	CASQREDTGELFF	TGTGCCAGCCAGCGGGAGGACACCGGGGAGCTGTTTTTT
.	many	TRBV27	TRBJ2-7	CASSSSRGEQYF	TGTGCCAGCAGTTCGTCTCGTGGGGAGCAGTACTTC
.	many	TRBV27	TRBJ2-7	CASSPRVTYEQYF	TGTGCCAGCAGTCCCAGGGTTACCTACGAGCAGTACTTC